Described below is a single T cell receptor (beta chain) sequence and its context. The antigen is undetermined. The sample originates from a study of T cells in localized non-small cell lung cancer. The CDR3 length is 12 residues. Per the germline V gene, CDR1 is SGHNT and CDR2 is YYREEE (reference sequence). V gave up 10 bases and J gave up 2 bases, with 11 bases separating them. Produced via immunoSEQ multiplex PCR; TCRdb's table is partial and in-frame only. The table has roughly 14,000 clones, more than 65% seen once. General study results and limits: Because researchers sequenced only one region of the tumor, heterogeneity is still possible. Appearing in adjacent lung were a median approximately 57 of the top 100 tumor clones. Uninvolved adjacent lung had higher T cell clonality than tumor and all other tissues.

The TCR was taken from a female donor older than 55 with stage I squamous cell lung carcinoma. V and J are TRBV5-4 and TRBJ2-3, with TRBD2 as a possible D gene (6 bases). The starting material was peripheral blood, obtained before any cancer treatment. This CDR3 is CAWGGDTDTQYF. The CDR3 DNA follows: TGTGCCTGGGGCGGGGACACAGATACGCAGTATTTT.